A selection of T cell receptor beta chains follows, all from one sample in a study of a mutant IDH1 vaccine in newly diagnosed glioma. Libraries were prepared by immunoSEQ multiplex PCR; TCRdb keeps only in-frame clonotypes and omits some of them. The sample consists of about 120,000 clones, roughly 90% of them appearing once. These TCRs' antigens remain unknown. The sample was PBMCs, taken from a glioma patient whose treatment included an IDH1 peptide vaccine. The receptor set was obtained from a woman between 50 and 59 years old with glioma. Both conserved end residues are part of each CDR3. D genes are given only for firm matches. Rows may omit the clone size; those that give it use once, few, many or a size class.

j_gene | d_gene | abundance | v_gene | CDR3aa | CDR3nt
TRBJ2-1 | TRBD1 | - | TRBV19 | CASSIRGQRNEQFF | TGTGCCAGTAGTATTAGGGGACAGCGCAATGAGCAGTTCTTC
TRBJ2-1 | TRBD1 | - | TRBV6-5 | CASSLQGTTEPFF | TGTGCCAGCAGTCTACAGGGGACGACTGAACCGTTCTTC
TRBJ2-1 | - | - | TRBV20-1 | CSVYSYNEQFF | TGCAGTGTTTACTCCTACAATGAGCAGTTCTTC
TRBJ2-2 | TRBD1 | - | TRBV9 | CASSPQQGKTGELFF | TGTGCCAGCAGCCCTCAACAGGGGAAGACCGGGGAGCTGTTTTTT
TRBJ2-7 | TRBD1 | - | TRBV28 | CASSFPRGTGGFEQYF | TGTGCCAGCAGTTTCCCGAGGGGGACAGGGGGCTTCGAGCAGTACTTC
TRBJ1-1 | - | - | TRBV4-2 | CASSQYGTEAFF | TGTGCCAGCAGCCAATATGGTACTGAAGCTTTCTTT
TRBJ1-2 | TRBD1 | - | TRBV28 | CASRPGGPNYGYTF | TGTGCCAGCAGGCCAGGGGGACCTAACTATGGCTACACCTTC
TRBJ1-4 | - | - | TRBV7-9 | CASSLSGEKLFF | TGTGCCAGCAGCTTATCAGGTGAAAAACTGTTTTTT
TRBJ2-7 | TRBD2 | - | TRBV5-1 | CASSVGLAGELVEQYF | TGCGCCAGCAGCGTGGGACTAGCGGGAGAATTGGTCGAGCAGTACTTC
TRBJ2-5 | TRBD2 | - | TRBV5-4 | CASWELPGLAGGQETQYF | TGTGCCAGCTGGGAGCTCCCGGGACTAGCGGGAGGCCAAGAGACCCAGTACTTC
TRBJ1-2 | TRBD1 | few | TRBV6-5 | CASRTAGTGGYGYTF | TGTGCCAGCCGTACGGCGGGGACAGGGGGCTATGGCTACACCTTC
TRBJ1-2 | - | - | TRBV12-5 | CASGRDGAYGYTF | TGTGCTAGTGGCCGGGACGGAGCCTATGGCTACACCTTC
TRBJ2-1 | - | once | TRBV7-9 | CASSRSDHRPYNEQFF | TGTGCCAGCAGCCGCTCGGACCACAGACCTTACAATGAGCAGTTCTTC
TRBJ2-1 | - | - | TRBV7-3 | CASSLGISNEQFF | TGTGCCAGCAGCTTAGGTATTTCCAATGAGCAGTTCTTC
TRBJ2-3 | - | - | TRBV9 | CASSVGERASTDTQYF | TGTGCCAGCAGCGTAGGAGAGAGAGCTAGCACAGATACGCAGTATTTT
TRBJ2-7 | - | - | TRBV5-1 | CASSFGPTYEQYF | TGCGCCAGCAGCTTCGGCCCCACCTACGAGCAGTACTTC
TRBJ2-2 | - | few | TRBV25-1 | CASSVFGELFF | TGTGCCAGCAGCGTCTTTGGGGAGCTGTTTTTT
TRBJ1-4 | - | - | TRBV21-1 | CASSPILEEEKLFF | TGTGCCAGCAGCCCAATTCTCGAAGAGGAAAAACTGTTTTTT
TRBJ1-4 | TRBD1 | once | TRBV28 | CASSLAGTANEKLFF | TGTGCCAGCAGTTTAGCTGGGACAGCAAATGAAAAACTGTTTTTT
TRBJ2-5 | - | - | TRBV4-1 | CASSQGRSPQETQYF | TGCGCCAGCAGCCAAGGAAGGAGCCCTCAAGAGACCCAGTACTTC
TRBJ2-1 | TRBD2 | - | TRBV4-1 | CASSLTSGGHNEQFF | TGCGCCAGCAGCCTGACTAGCGGGGGACATAATGAGCAGTTCTTC
TRBJ1-2 | TRBD1 | - | TRBV5-1 | CASSLGTGDYGYTF | TGCGCCAGCAGCTTGGGGACAGGGGACTATGGCTACACCTTC
TRBJ1-2 | - | - | TRBV5-1 | CASSLEGSGGYTF | TGCGCCAGCAGCTTGGAGGGGTCGGGCGGCTACACCTTC
TRBJ2-7 | - | - | TRBV27 | CASSFVGGSYEQYF | TGTGCCAGCAGTTTCGTTGGCGGTTCCTACGAGCAGTACTTC
TRBJ2-7 | - | - | TRBV21-1 | CASSKECHGTSGSSYEQYF | TGTGCCAGCAGCAAAGAATGTCATGGGACTAGCGGGTCGAGCTACGAGCAGTACTTC
TRBJ1-1 | - | - | TRBV7-8 | CASSLGLAVNTEAFF | TGTGCCAGCAGCTTAGGGCTGGCGGTAAACACTGAAGCTTTCTTT
TRBJ2-7 | - | - | TRBV6-1 | CAGGVSSYEQYF | TGTGCCGGGGGCGTCAGCTCCTACGAGCAGTACTTC